This T cell receptor (beta chain) was captured in a study of cytomegalovirus exposure and HLA in healthy donors. V was cut by 0 bases and J by 10 bases, with 27 bases left in between. Germline CDR1 and CDR2: MGHRA and YSYEKL. This CDR3 has 18 residues. In its sample, this clone was seen a few times. Its antigen is unknown. Points from the study as a whole: In a later analysis, specific HLA alleles were associated with 15,000 to 20,000 TCR beta sequences at a 0.05 false discovery rate. Sequence variants that were highly shared formed a cluster that was likely a sequencing artifact.

The PCR employed 60 Vbeta primers together with 13 Jbeta primers. Sequencing was performed with immunoSEQ multiplex PCR; in TCRdb, only in-frame clones are kept and a portion is missing. The data show some 110,000 clones, around 64% seen once. Input material: PBMCs. The rearrangement links TRBV4-1 to TRBJ2-5; D may be TRBD2 (5 bases). This clonotype was obtained from a woman aged 25 to 39 in good health and CMV-seronegative. This CDR3 reads CASSQEPSKLPKQGGQYF. The CDR3 region has the DNA TGCGCCAGCAGCCAAGAACCCTCGAAACTCCCGAAACAAGGAGGCCAGTACTTC.